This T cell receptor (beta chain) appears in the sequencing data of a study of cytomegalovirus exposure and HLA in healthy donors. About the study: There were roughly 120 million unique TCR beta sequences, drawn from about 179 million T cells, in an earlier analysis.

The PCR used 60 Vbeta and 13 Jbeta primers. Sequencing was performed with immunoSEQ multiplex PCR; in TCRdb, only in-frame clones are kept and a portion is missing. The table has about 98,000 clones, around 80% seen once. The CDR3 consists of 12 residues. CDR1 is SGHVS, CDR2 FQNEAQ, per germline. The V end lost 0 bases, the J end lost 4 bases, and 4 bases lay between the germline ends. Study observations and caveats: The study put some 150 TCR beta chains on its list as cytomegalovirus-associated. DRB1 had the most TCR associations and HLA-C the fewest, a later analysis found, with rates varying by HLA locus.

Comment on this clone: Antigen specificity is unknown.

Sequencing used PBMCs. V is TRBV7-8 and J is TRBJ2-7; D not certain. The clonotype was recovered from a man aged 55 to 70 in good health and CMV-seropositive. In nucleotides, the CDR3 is TGTGCCAGCAGCTTAGCGCGGTACGAGCAGTACTTC. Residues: CASSLARYEQYF.